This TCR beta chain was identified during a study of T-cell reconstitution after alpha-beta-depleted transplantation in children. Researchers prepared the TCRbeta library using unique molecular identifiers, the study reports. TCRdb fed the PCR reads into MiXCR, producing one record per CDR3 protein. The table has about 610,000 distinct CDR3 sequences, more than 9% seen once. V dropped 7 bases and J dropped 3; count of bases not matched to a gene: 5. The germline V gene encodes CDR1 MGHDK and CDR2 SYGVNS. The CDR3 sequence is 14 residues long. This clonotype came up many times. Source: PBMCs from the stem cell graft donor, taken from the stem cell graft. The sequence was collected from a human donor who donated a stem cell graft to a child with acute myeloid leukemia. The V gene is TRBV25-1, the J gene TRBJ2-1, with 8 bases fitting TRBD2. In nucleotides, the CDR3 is TGTGCCAGCACGACAAGCGGGAGCTACAATGAGCAGTTCTTC. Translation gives CASTTSGSYNEQFF.